A single sample is the source of the 25 T cell receptor beta chains below, sequenced in a study of metastatic and nonmetastatic thyroid tumors (TCRdb year 2020). Before undergoing thyroid surgery, none of the patients had been given any kind of treatment. The receptor library was made with PCR. Instrument on record: Illumina HiSeq 4000. TCRdb's own reprocessing of the public reads used fastp at Q25 and MiXCR and kept productive beta chains. This sample gives tens of thousands of clones in total; 40% to 55% of them show up just once. The ten most abundant clones make up roughly 24% of the sample. Sequencing was carried out using tumor tissue. The receptors were sampled from a male donor with papillary thyroid cancer or a benign thyroid nodule (not recorded which). Some clones in this sample may be carry-over from other donors' samples.

The chain is built from TRBV11-3 and TRBJ2-2; 8 nucleotides align to TRBD2. The germline CDR1 and CDR2 sequences are SGHNT and YENEEA. Losses at the gene ends were 7 bases for V and 7 bases for J; bases not matched to a gene: 8. CDR3 length: 14 amino acids. As DNA, the CDR3 is TGTGCCAGCACTCCGGGGGGGCCTTTCGGGGAGCTGTTTTTT. Protein product: CASTPGGPFGELFF.

The J gene is TRBJ2-7, the V gene TRBV20-1; a possible D gene is TRBD2 (7 bases). The CDR3 is 13 residues long. Trimming took off 6 bases at V and 7 bases at J, with 19 bases between the two ends. Per germline, CDR1 DFQATT and CDR2 SNEGSKA (reference sequence). This CDR3 reads CSATGGPLGEQYF. For the CDR3, the DNA is TGCAGTGCCACGGGGGGCCCCCTAGGGGAGCAGTACTTC.

Judged by abundance, this clone is medium-sized. The rearrangement uses TRBV20-1 and TRBJ1-6; 8 nucleotides agree with TRBD1. This CDR3 contains 16 residues. Germline-derived CDR1 and CDR2 are DFQATT and SNEGSKA (reference sequence). The V and J ends lost 0 bases and 8 bases, in that order; junction bases with no gene match: 9. The DNA for the CDR3 is TGCAGTGCTAGAGATTCCAGGGGGCGGCAGGATTCACCCCTCCACTTT. Encoded protein: CSARDSRGRQDSPLHF.

The gene calls are TRBV7-3 and TRBJ1-2; 8 nucleotides line up with TRBD1. The V and J ends lost 2 bases and 4 bases, in that order; junction bases with no gene match: 0. The CDR3 has 13 amino acids. CDR1 SGHTA and CDR2 FQGTGA come from the germline V gene. For the CDR3, the DNA is TGTGCCAGCAGCTTAGACAGGGGCTATGGCTACACCTTC. Translating it yields CASSLDRGYGYTF. Together with reference TRBV7-3 and TRBJ1-2, the CDR3 gives the full variable domain: GAGVSQTPSNKVTEKGKYVELRCDPISGHTALYWYRQSLGQGPEFLIYFQGTGAADDSGLPNDRFFAVRPEGSVSTLKIQRTERGDSAVYLCASSLDRGYGYTFGSGTRLTVV.

The chain employs TRBV20-1 and TRBJ2-7; the D gene is possibly TRBD1 (5 bases). This CDR3 has 14 residues. Trimming took off 0 bases at V and 3 bases at J, with 12 bases between the two ends. Germline V lookup: CDR1 DFQATT, CDR2 SNEGSKA (reference sequence). The CDR3 DNA reads TGCAGTGCTAGAGATCCCAAAGGGGTCTACGAGCAGTACTTC. Protein product: CSARDPKGVYEQYF.

The gene calls are TRBV5-1 and TRBJ1-2, with 8 nucleotides matching TRBD1. The CDR3 is made up of 14 amino acids. Germline values: CDR1 SGHRS, CDR2 YFSETQ. V gave up 4 bases and J gave up 2 bases; unmatched junction bases: 4. The CDR3 DNA sequence: TGCGCCAGCAGCATACAGGGGGGGAACTATGGCTACACCTTC. Its protein product is CASSIQGGNYGYTF. The complete variable domain, with remaining parts taken from reference TRBV5-1 and TRBJ1-2, reads KAGVTQTPRYLIKTRGQQVTLSCSPISGHRSVSWYQQTPGQGLQFLFEYFSETQRNKGNFPGRFSGRQFSNSRSEMNVSTLELGDSALYLCASSIQGGNYGYTFGSGTRLTVV.

This clone appeared a few times. This rearrangement joins TRBV28 to TRBJ1-6; TRBD1 is a possible D gene (5 bases). CDR1 and CDR2 (germline): MDHEN, SYDVKM. Trimming shortened V by 6 bases and J by 7 bases, and 16 bases separated the two germline ends. The CDR3 is 15 residues long. The CDR3 here is CASRPWGPQNSPLHF. The CDR3, as DNA: TGTGCCAGCAGACCCTGGGGACCCCAAAATTCACCCCTCCACTTT.

The rearrangement links TRBV25-1 to TRBJ1-1, with D hard to call. Trimming cost V 1 base and J 6 bases, with 3 bases left between them. Looked up from germline, CDR1 is MGHDK and CDR2 is SYGVNS. This CDR3 has 11 residues. The CDR3 reads CASSEWAEAFF. CDR3 nucleotide sequence: TGTGCCAGCAGTGAATGGGCTGAAGCTTTCTTT.

The chain uses TRBV3-1 and TRBJ1-1; D unresolved. CDR3 length: 13 amino acids. Germline CDR1 reads LGHDT; CDR2 reads YNNKEL (reference sequence). V was trimmed by 0 bases and J by 8 bases, leaving 10 bases between them. The CDR3 region has the DNA TGTGCCAGCAGCCAAGAACCCAAACCCGAAGCTTTCTTT. This encodes CASSQEPKPEAFF. Drawing the rest from reference TRBV3-1 and TRBJ1-1, the complete variable domain is DTAVSQTPKYLVTQMGNDKSIKCEQNLGHDTMYWYKQDSKKFLKIMFSYNNKELIINETVPNRFSPKSPDKAHLNLHINSLELGDSAVYFCASSQEPKPEAFFGQGTRLTVV.

This clone was picked up a small number of times. The chain employs TRBV2 and TRBJ1-2; unclear D gene. CDR1 and CDR2 from the germline V gene are SNHLY and FYNNEI. Trimming left V 4 bases short and J 4 bases short, with 13 bases between. The CDR3 spans 14 residues. The CDR3 protein is CASSVLRHGYGYTF. The CDR3 nucleotides read TGTGCCAGCAGTGTTTTAAGACACGGCTATGGCTACACCTTC.

V and J are TRBV3-1 and TRBJ1-2; perhaps TRBD1 as D (6 bases). CDR1 is LGHDT, CDR2 YNNKEL, per germline (reference sequence). Trimming left V 0 bases short and J 8 bases short, with 13 bases between. The CDR3 consists of 14 residues. For the CDR3, the DNA is TGTGCCAGCAGCCAAGATTGGGGGCAAGGCGGCTACACCTTC. Amino acids: CASSQDWGQGGYTF. Based on the CDR3 plus reference TRBV3-1 and TRBJ1-2, the full variable domain is DTAVSQTPKYLVTQMGNDKSIKCEQNLGHDTMYWYKQDSKKFLKIMFSYNNKELIINETVPNRFSPKSPDKAHLNLHINSLELGDSAVYFCASSQDWGQGGYTFGSGTRLTVV.

There are a few counts of this clone. The chain couples TRBV12-3 or TRBV12-4 to TRBJ2-2, with a tentative D call TRBD1 (7 bases). The CDR3 has 14 residues. The germline V and J ends were trimmed by 7 bases and 6 bases, with 15 bases remaining between them. The CDR3 sequence: CASTKTGRSGELFF. Written as DNA, the CDR3 is TGTGCCAGCACCAAGACAGGGAGGTCCGGGGAGCTGTTTTTT.

The V and J genes are TRBV27 and TRBJ1-2; TRBD1 might be the D (5 bases). The CDR3 totals 14 residues. Germline lookup yields CDR1 MNHEY and CDR2 SMNVEV (reference sequence). Trimming left V 4 bases short and J 8 bases short, with 17 bases between. This CDR3 reads CASSYLNTRDGYTF. As DNA, the CDR3 is TGTGCCAGCAGTTATCTAAATACCAGGGACGGCTACACCTTC.

The chain uses TRBV19 and TRBJ1-1, with D maybe TRBD1 (5 bases). The germline V and J ends were trimmed by 6 bases and 3 bases, with 14 bases remaining between them. Germline values: CDR1 LNHDA, CDR2 SQIVND (reference sequence). The CDR3 is 14 amino acids. The CDR3 loop reads CASRAGGRDTEAFF. DNA of the CDR3: TGTGCCAGTAGAGCCGGGGGTCGGGACACTGAAGCTTTCTTT.

J is TRBJ2-2 and V is TRBV11-2, with 13 bases lining up with TRBD2. This CDR3 region has 17 residues. With 2 bases clipped from V and 8 bases from J, the junction kept 8 bases outside the gene matches. Germline V lookup: CDR1 SGHAT, CDR2 FQNNGV. In nucleotides, the CDR3 is TGTGCCAGCAGCTTAAAACCTGGACTAGCGGGAGCGGGGGAGCTGTTTTTT. Encoded protein: CASSLKPGLAGAGELFF.

The chain is built from TRBV6-6 and TRBJ2-3, with 10 bases fitting TRBD2. The CDR3 sequence is 15 residues long. Germline loops: CDR1 MNHNY, CDR2 SVGAGI (reference sequence). The ends lost 0 bases at V and 4 bases at J; junction bases unmatched: 1. CDR3 nucleotide sequence: TGTGCCAGCAGTTACTCAGCGGGAGGGCCAGATACGCAGTATTTT. This translates into CASSYSAGGPDTQYF.

CDR3 nucleotides: TGTGCCAGCAAAACAGGGGACTATAGCAATCAGCCCCAGCATTTT. It translates to CASKTGDYSNQPQHF. The rearrangement joins TRBV19 to TRBJ1-5; 7 positions match TRBD1. J was trimmed by 0 bases and V by 9 bases; bases with no gene match: 8. The germline gives CDR1 LNHDA, CDR2 SQIVND (reference sequence). There are 15 residues in the CDR3.

This clone has more than one count but fewer than ten. The chain combines TRBV19 with TRBJ2-5, with D perhaps matching TRBD1 (6 bases). The last part of the DNA fits TRBJ2-1 better; the J call may be wrong. This CDR3 comprises 15 residues. Germline V gene lookup returns CDR1 LNHDA and CDR2 SQIVND (reference sequence). CDR3 amino acids: CASSMERRGWGEQFF. CDR3 bases: TGTGCCAGTAGTATGGAGCGCAGGGGATGGGGTGAGCAGTTCTTC.

The chain links TRBV20-1 to TRBJ2-1; D is uncertain. Per germline, CDR1 DFQATT and CDR2 SNEGSKA (reference sequence). The CDR3 runs to 18 residues. Between the trimmed V and J ends, which lost 0 bases and 7 bases, there was a span of 25 bases. CDR3 sequence (DNA): TGCAGTGCTAGAGATGCCGGGTACCGTGCGTCGAGCGTGAATGAGCAGTTCTTC. The encoded protein is CSARDAGYRASSVNEQFF.

The chain employs TRBV30 and TRBJ1-2, with D perhaps TRBD1 (5 bases). V lost 0 bases to trimming and J lost 7 bases, with 24 bases between them. CDR3 length: 17 amino acids. Germline V gives CDR1 GTSNPN, CDR2 SVGIG (reference sequence). CDR3 sequence reads: CAWSVRVGGAPNCGYTF. DNA of the CDR3: TGTGCCTGGAGTGTACGGGTTGGAGGGGCCCCGAATTGTGGCTACACCTTC. Full variable domain (remainder filled in from reference TRBV30 and TRBJ1-2): SQTIHQWPATLVQPVGSPLSLECTVEGTSNPNLYWYRQAAGRGLQLLFYSVGIGQISSEVPQNLSASRPQDRQFILSSKKLLLSDSGFYLCAWSVRVGGAPNCGYTFGSGTRLTVV.

The V gene is TRBV24-1, the J gene TRBJ1-2; 12 nucleotides line up with TRBD1. The CDR3 length is 16 residues. Germline loops: CDR1 KGHDR, CDR2 SFDVKD. V lost 2 bases, J lost 5 bases, and 5 bases stayed unmatched. Here the CDR3 reads CATSDYGTGGSYGYTF. The CDR3 DNA follows: TGTGCCACCAGTGATTACGGGACAGGGGGCAGTTATGGCTACACCTTC.

This clone was counted between two and nine times. This rearrangement joins TRBV28 to TRBJ1-5, with 9 bases identical to TRBD1. The CDR3 is made up of 16 amino acids. V dropped 9 bases and J dropped 7; count of bases not matched to a gene: 16. The germline gives CDR1 MDHEN, CDR2 SYDVKM. CDR3 region: CASQSTGTGPGQPQHF. The CDR3 DNA reads as TGTGCCAGTCAGTCTACCGGGACAGGGCCTGGACAGCCCCAGCATTTT.

This chain links TRBV5-1 with TRBJ2-1; 9 bases map to TRBD2. This CDR3 is 15 amino acids long. CDR1 is SGHRS and CDR2 is YFSETQ in the germline V gene. V lost 9 bases and J lost 0; bases outside the gene matches: 7. The DNA for the CDR3 is TGCGCCACGGGACTTAGCGGGAGCTCCTACAATGAGCAGTTCTTC. It encodes CATGLSGSSYNEQFF.

This clone was observed a single time. This rearrangement joins TRBV5-1 to TRBJ1-1; D remains unclear. The V end lost 4 bases, the J end lost 1 base, and 11 bases lay between the germline ends. The CDR3 spans 14 residues. Germline V gene sequence: CDR1 SGHRS, CDR2 YFSETQ. The CDR3 here is CASSPLTWNTEAFF. CDR3 coding DNA: TGCGCCAGCAGCCCATTAACGTGGAACACTGAAGCTTTCTTT.

Only a few counts were recorded for this clone. The chain uses TRBV27 and TRBJ1-2; D unresolved. V was cut by 5 bases and J by 8 bases, with 24 bases left in between. The CDR3 spans 16 residues. From germline, CDR1 is MNHEY and CDR2 SMNVEV (reference sequence). CDR3: CASSLISSWQSEGYTF. In DNA form, the CDR3 reads TGTGCCAGCAGTCTAATTAGCTCCTGGCAATCGGAAGGCTACACCTTC.